This passage covers 28 T cell receptor beta chains from one sample sequenced in a study of cytomegalovirus exposure and HLA in healthy donors. PCR amplification relied on 60 Vbeta primers (plus 13 Jbeta primers). The repertoire was sequenced with immunoSEQ multiplex PCR; TCRdb's copy has only in-frame clones and lacks some. The table shows 120,000 to 150,000 clones, with approximately 83% occurring only once. Sample: PBMCs. The receptors come from a man aged 40-49 years in good health and CMV-seropositive.

The chain links TRBV6-5 to TRBJ2-1, with 11 bases aligning to TRBD2. CDR3 length: 15 residues. Germline V CDR1 and CDR2: MNHEY, SVGAGI. The ends lost 6 bases at V and 6 bases at J; junction bases unmatched: 7. The CDR3 nucleotides are TGTGCCAGCAGCTTAGCGGGGGGGGCCTTCAATGAGCAGTTCTTC. This encodes CASSLAGGAFNEQFF.

This chain uses TRBV4-3 with TRBJ2-5, with D possibly TRBD1 on 6 matching bases. V was clipped by 0 bases and J by 4 bases, with 21 bases between them. Germline V gene data show CDR1 as LGHNA and CDR2 as YSLEER. The CDR3 extends over 18 amino acids. The chain's CDR3 is CASSQDRTADNWGETQYF. As DNA, the CDR3 is TGCGCCAGCAGCCAAGATCGGACAGCCGATAACTGGGGAGAGACCCAGTACTTC.

V and J are TRBV7-8 and TRBJ2-1; maybe TRBD1 (5 bases). Trimming cost V 1 base and J 2 bases, with 18 bases left between them. Germline CDR1 is SGHVS and CDR2 is FQNEAQ. This CDR3 region has 18 residues. In DNA form, the CDR3 reads TGTGCCAGCAGCTTAGTTAGGGGATCCGGAATTGCCTACAATGAGCAGTTCTTC. Amino acids: CASSLVRGSGIAYNEQFF.

This chain uses TRBV14 with TRBJ2-5; 9 bases match TRBD1. The J call may be incorrect, as the DNA end agrees better with TRBJ2-7. Germline V gives CDR1 SGHDN, CDR2 FVKESK. The CDR3 extends over 14 amino acids. The CDR3 here is CASSQGQGAYEQYF. The CDR3 region has the DNA TGTGCCAGCAGCCAAGGACAGGGGGCCTACGAGCAGTACTTC.

In the case of this clone: This same CDR3 is encoded by further DNA sequences in the sample. CDR3 DNA: TGTGCCAGCAGTTATGGAGGGAACACTGAAGCTTTCTTT. Its translation is CASSYGGNTEAFF. The chain carries TRBV27 and TRBJ1-1; D unresolved. CDR1 and CDR2 (germline): MNHEY, SMNVEV (reference sequence). Between the trimmed V and J ends, which lost 4 bases and 1 base, there was a span of 7 bases. This CDR3 is built from 13 residues.

The count of this clone is one. The chain uses TRBV18 and TRBJ1-3; 8 bases are a match to TRBD1. The germline V gene has CDR1 KGHSH and CDR2 LQKENI. The J segment lost 2 bases and the V segment lost 3 bases, leaving 9 bases of the junction unmatched. The CDR3 covers 17 residues. CDR3 bases: TGTGCCAGCTCACCCATTCCGGGACAGGTAGCTGGAAACACCATATATTTT. Its protein product is CASSPIPGQVAGNTIYF.

The V and J genes are TRBV7-2 and TRBJ1-2; D unclear. CDR3 size: 14 residues. V shed 5 bases and J shed 4 bases, with 14 bases lying between them. Germline V gene lookup returns CDR1 SGHTA and CDR2 FQGNSA. The CDR3 is CASSAFRGGYGYTF. The CDR3 DNA sequence: TGTGCCAGCAGCGCATTTCGAGGTGGCTATGGCTACACCTTC.

This chain links TRBV18 with TRBJ2-5, with a tentative D call TRBD1 (6 bases). The CDR3 is 14 residues long. Trimming took 0 bases from V and 3 from J, leaving 8 bases between them. CDR1 and CDR2 from the germline V gene are KGHSH and LQKENI. The CDR3 DNA follows: TGTGCCAGCTCACCACCGAACAGGGAAGAGACCCAGTACTTC. It is translated as CASSPPNREETQYF.

The rearrangement joins TRBV4-3 to TRBJ1-3; no reliable D call. The CDR3 sequence is 15 residues long. V was clipped by 0 bases and J by 0 bases, with 6 bases between them. Germline V CDR1 and CDR2: LGHNA, YSLEER. The chain's CDR3 is CASSQESSSGNTIYF. The CDR3 DNA is TGCGCCAGCAGCCAAGAGTCGTCCTCTGGAAACACCATATATTTT.

V and J are TRBV10-3 and TRBJ1-2; TRBD1 aligns across 7 bases. The V segment lost 4 bases and the J segment 0 bases; nucleotides outside the gene matches: 8. This CDR3 comprises 16 residues. Germline CDR1 ENHRY, CDR2 SYGVKD. The CDR3 bases are TGTGCCATCAGTGTGGACAGGAGACACGCTAACTATGGCTACACCTTC. It encodes CAISVDRRHANYGYTF.

V gene TRBV5-6 combines with J gene TRBJ1-5, with D possibly TRBD1 on 6 matching bases. The V gene's germline CDR1 is SGHDT and CDR2 YYEEEE. This CDR3 region has 16 residues. Deletions cut 4 bases from V and 0 bases from J, with 14 bases between. As DNA, the CDR3 is TGTGCCAGCAGCCTAACAGGGTATAATAGCAATCAGCCCCAGCATTTT. It yields the protein CASSLTGYNSNQPQHF.

The chain links TRBV7-3 to TRBJ2-1, with 10 bases that match TRBD1. Germline loops: CDR1 SGHTA, CDR2 FQGTGA. This CDR3 spans 15 amino acids. The J segment lost 2 bases and the V segment lost 7 bases, leaving 5 bases of the junction unmatched. CDR3 protein: CASNPGQGPYNEQFF. CDR3 in DNA: TGTGCCAGCAACCCGGGACAGGGGCCCTACAATGAGCAGTTCTTC.

This chain uses TRBV18 with TRBJ1-5, with D unclear. This CDR3 has 14 residues. The V end was cut by 7 bases, the J end by 6 bases, with 16 bases between. CDR1 and CDR2 from the germline V gene are KGHSH and LQKENI. The CDR3 coding sequence is TGTGCCAGCTTAAACCCGGGTTCCGGTCAGCCCCAGCATTTT. Amino acids: CASLNPGSGQPQHF.

This chain connects TRBV5-1 to TRBJ2-2, with D perhaps TRBD2 (5 bases). Trimming shortened V by 3 bases and J by 4 bases, and 16 bases separated the two germline ends. This CDR3 spans 16 amino acids. Germline-derived CDR1 and CDR2 are SGHRS and YFSETQ. As DNA, the CDR3 is TGCGCCAGCAGCTCACTTAGCGAGGCTCCCACCGGGGAGCTGTTTTTT. As protein: CASSSLSEAPTGELFF.

The chain uses TRBV6-5 and TRBJ1-1; TRBD1 aligns across 7 bases. Germline V gene lookup returns CDR1 MNHEY and CDR2 SVGAGI. This CDR3 has 15 amino acids. With V trimmed by 4 bases and J by 5 bases, 10 bases remained unmatched. The CDR3 nucleotides read TGTGCCAGCAGTTCAAGACAGGGAAAGGGTACTGAAGCTTTCTTT. It specifies CASSSRQGKGTEAFF.

The chain links TRBV5-4 to TRBJ1-2, with 10 bases lining up with TRBD1. The CDR3 extends over 15 amino acids. V lost 2 bases, J lost 8 bases, and 9 bases stayed unmatched. The germline V gene has CDR1 SGHNT and CDR2 YYREEE (reference sequence). Here the CDR3 DNA reads TGTGCCAGCAGCTTACCCCTCGGACAGGGGGGCGGCTACACCTTC. Protein sequence: CASSLPLGQGGGYTF.

This rearrangement joins TRBV5-8 to TRBJ2-1; D is perhaps TRBD1 (6 bases). Per the germline V gene, CDR1 is SGHTS and CDR2 is YDEGEE. This CDR3 region has 18 residues. Trimming took off 6 bases at V and 5 bases at J, with 27 bases between the two ends. CDR3 nucleotide sequence: TGTGCCAGCAACTCCCACAGGGACGGGCAGCGACCGAACAATGAGCAGTTCTTC. It specifies CASNSHRDGQRPNNEQFF.

The V call is TRBV5-8, the J call TRBJ2-5, with D possibly TRBD1 on 6 matching bases. V lost 0 bases to trimming and J lost 5 bases, with 14 bases between them. The CDR3 is 15 residues long. Germline CDR1 is SGHTS and CDR2 is YDEGEE. CDR3 in amino acids: CASSLEAQGMETQYF. CDR3 DNA sequence: TGTGCCAGCAGCTTGGAGGCTCAGGGGATGGAGACCCAGTACTTC. Variable domain in full (rest from reference TRBV5-8 and TRBJ2-5): EAGVTQSPTHLIKTRGQQATLRCSPISGHTSVYWYQQALGLGLQFLLWYDEGEERNRGNFPPRFSGRQFPNYSSELNVNALELEDSALYLCASSLEAQGMETQYFGPGTRLLVL.

This clone was observed a handful of times. The chain carries TRBV27 and TRBJ2-1; 9 positions agree with TRBD2. The CDR3 spans 15 residues. CDR1 and CDR2 from the germline V gene are MNHEY and SMNVEV (reference sequence). Germline trimming cut 5 bases from V and 3 bases from J; bases unmatched to any gene: 5. Here the CDR3 reads CASSTWREGYNEQFF. The CDR3 DNA sequence: TGTGCCAGCAGTACTTGGCGGGAGGGCTACAATGAGCAGTTCTTC.

The chain joins TRBV10-3 to TRBJ2-5; TRBD2 might be the D (6 bases). There are 13 residues in the CDR3. The V gene lost 8 bases and the J gene lost 2 bases, with 12 bases spanning the gap. In germline, CDR1 is ENHRY, CDR2 SYGVKD. The CDR3 is CAIGRAGQETQYF. The CDR3 DNA reads as TGTGCCATCGGCCGTGCGGGGCAAGAGACCCAGTACTTC.

The gene calls are TRBV29-1 and TRBJ2-7; 7 nucleotides line up with TRBD2. The CDR3 is made up of 14 amino acids. CDR1 and CDR2 (germline): SQVTM, ANQGSEA. The V and J ends lost 3 bases and 6 bases, in that order; junction bases with no gene match: 11. The DNA for the CDR3 is TGCAGCGTTGATCTGGGACTACCGTCCCTCGAGCAGTACTTC. Protein sequence: CSVDLGLPSLEQYF.

The chain couples TRBV2 to TRBJ2-1, with 13 bases that match TRBD2. J lost 2 bases, V lost 8 bases, and 3 bases had no gene match. CDR3 length: 15 residues. Germline CDR1 and CDR2: SNHLY and FYNNEI. CDR3: CASGGLAGTYNEQFF. As DNA, the CDR3 is TGTGCCAGCGGGGGACTAGCGGGAACCTACAATGAGCAGTTCTTC.

The chain carries TRBV18 and TRBJ2-7, with 13 bases aligning to TRBD2. The V segment lost 7 bases and the J segment 6 bases; nucleotides outside the gene matches: 9. Per germline, CDR1 KGHSH and CDR2 LQKENI. The CDR3 contains 15 residues. The CDR3 reads CASCPGLAGEVEQYF. The CDR3 DNA sequence: TGTGCCAGCTGCCCCGGACTAGCGGGAGAGGTCGAGCAGTACTTC.

As concerns this clone: The sample carries other DNA sequences with the same CDR3. The CDR3 nucleotides are TGTGCCAGCAGCGTTGGGACTAGCGGCACCTACAATGAGCAGTTCTTC. This sequence encodes CASSVGTSGTYNEQFF. The rearrangement joins TRBV9 to TRBJ2-1; the match to TRBD2 covers 11 bases. The germline CDR1 and CDR2 sequences are SGDLS and YYNGEE. V was clipped by 2 bases and J by 2 bases; unmatched bases: 3. This CDR3 is built from 16 residues.

This clone was seen a single time. V is TRBV29-1 and J is TRBJ2-7; D gene ambiguous. The CDR3 totals 12 residues. From germline, CDR1 is SQVTM and CDR2 ANQGSEA. Deletions cut 0 bases from V and 6 bases from J, with 9 bases between. The DNA for the CDR3 is TGCAGCGTTGAAGATAGTAGATCCGAGCAGTACTTC. It encodes CSVEDSRSEQYF.

This chain connects TRBV29-1 to TRBJ1-1; TRBD1 is a possible D gene (6 bases). This CDR3 is 13 amino acids long. Germline V lookup: CDR1 SQVTM, CDR2 ANQGSEA. The V gene lost 8 bases and the J gene lost 1 base, with 14 bases spanning the gap. This CDR3 reads CSCLQGKNTEAFF. CDR3 coding DNA: TGCAGCTGTTTGCAGGGGAAGAACACTGAAGCTTTCTTT.

The chain joins TRBV29-1 to TRBJ2-5, with D perhaps matching TRBD1 (5 bases). CDR3 length: 16 amino acids. Trimming took 0 bases from V and 5 from J, leaving 19 bases between them. Germline-derived CDR1 and CDR2 are SQVTM and ANQGSEA. The CDR3 coding sequence is TGCAGCGTTGAAGACCCAGCAGGGTTCTTCCGCGAGACCCAGTACTTC. Amino acids: CSVEDPAGFFRETQYF.

The chain joins TRBV19 to TRBJ2-7; D ambiguous. The ends were cut back, 4 bases at V and 3 bases at J, with 4 bases in the middle. CDR3 length: 11 amino acids. Germline V gene lookup returns CDR1 LNHDA and CDR2 SQIVND (reference sequence). The CDR3 bases are TGTGCCAGTAGTAGCTACTACGAGCAGTACTTC. Translating it yields CASSSYYEQYF.